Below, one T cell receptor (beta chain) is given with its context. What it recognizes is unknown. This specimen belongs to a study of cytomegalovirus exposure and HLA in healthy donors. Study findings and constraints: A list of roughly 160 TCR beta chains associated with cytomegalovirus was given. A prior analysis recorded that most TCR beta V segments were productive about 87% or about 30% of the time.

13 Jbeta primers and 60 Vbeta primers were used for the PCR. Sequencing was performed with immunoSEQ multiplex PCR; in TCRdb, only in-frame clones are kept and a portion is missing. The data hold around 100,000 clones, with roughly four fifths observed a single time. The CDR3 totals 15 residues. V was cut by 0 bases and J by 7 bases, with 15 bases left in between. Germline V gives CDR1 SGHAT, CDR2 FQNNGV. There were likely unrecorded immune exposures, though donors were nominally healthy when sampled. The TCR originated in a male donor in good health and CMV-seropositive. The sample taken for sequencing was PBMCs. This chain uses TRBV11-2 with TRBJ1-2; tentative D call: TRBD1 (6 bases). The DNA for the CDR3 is TGTGCCAGCAGCTTAGATCCCGGCAGGGGCGCTGGCTACACCTTC. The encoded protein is CASSLDPGRGAGYTF.